This T cell receptor (beta chain) was recorded in a study of graft-versus-host responses after intestinal transplantation. Assay used: immunoSEQ multiplex PCR; TCRdb lists only in-frame clones, some missing. The sample carries 80,000 or so clones, over 80% recorded once. Notes on the study in general: The presence of high graft-versus-host to host-versus-graft clonal ratios in allografts characterized patients with graft-donor T cell macrochimerism. Among recipient marrow samples, GvH clones were found; some appeared first in ileum or blood.

With respect to this clone: No antigen is known for it.

There are 15 residues in the CDR3. CDR1 and CDR2 (germline): MNHEY, SMNVEV (reference sequence). The trim removed 6 bases at V and 2 bases at J, leaving 7 bases unmatched. This rearrangement joins TRBV27 to TRBJ2-1; TRBD2 agrees at 7 bases. Sequencing used PBMCs, obtained 98 days after intestinal transplantation. The TCR comes from a human patient who received an intestinal transplant, so some T cells may come from the graft donor. The CDR3 loop is CASRDGTTTYNEQFF. CDR3 coding DNA: TGTGCCAGCAGAGACGGGACTACTACCTACAATGAGCAGTTCTTC.